This T cell receptor (beta chain) was recorded in a study of CD8+ T cells in alopecia areata. cDNA serving as the sequencing template came from extracted, reverse transcribed RNA. Measured with immunoSEQ multiplex PCR; TCRdb has only the in-frame clones, and not every one. Among around 140,000 clones, around 50% were seen once, and the ten largest hold around 6.8%. The CDR3 is made up of 13 amino acids. Trimming took 1 base from V and 5 from J, leaving 6 bases between them. This TCR was recovered from a human donor with alopecia areata. This chain connects TRBV23-1 to TRBJ2-1, with D unclear. TRBV23-1 is labeled an ORF, and its function is uncertain. Sequencing input: CD4+ T cells sorted from blood. DNA for the CDR3: TGCGCCAGCAGTCAATGGCCGGACAATGAGCAGTTCTTC. Translation gives CASSQWPDNEQFF.